Sequencing of this T cell receptor (beta chain) was carried out in a study of identifying expanded T cells in peripheral blood. Sequencing used immunoSEQ multiplex PCR; TCRdb keeps in-frame clones, though not all of them. This repertoire shows around 84,000 clones, 85% to 90% found once; its top ten account for around 7%. Sequencing used blood. The TCR was taken from a person aged 18 to 70 in good health.

DNA of the CDR3: TGTGCCAGCAAGGGACAGGCGAACTATGGCTACACCTTC. Amino acids: CASKGQANYGYTF. The chain combines TRBV2 with TRBJ1-2; 8 nucleotides agree with TRBD1. Trimming took 7 bases from V and 2 from J; bases not matched to a gene: 3. Germline CDR1 is SNHLY and CDR2 is FYNNEI. The CDR3 covers 13 residues.